This T cell receptor (beta chain) was retrieved from a study of beta chain features in type 1 diabetes (dated by TCRdb to 2017 to 2018). Context from the whole study: Patients and healthy donors did not differ in mean age, gender distribution, total cell number or subset yield. A total of approximately 99,000,000 sorted cells were examined across all samples, and RNA yield correlated strongly with the number of cells per subset. In the study, recently diagnosed type 1 diabetes patients and matched healthy donors were compared on the TCRB repertoires of their sorted circulating CD4+ T cell subsets. Whereas all 28 donors provided naive and central memory subsets, regulatory and stem cell-like memory subsets were isolated from just 8 patients and roughly 8 healthy donors.

About this clone itself: The antigen it recognizes is unknown. No much larger clone is present one base from it, and per-base qualities are unavailable.

The research as a whole found: Because cDNA was sequenced instead of genomic DNA, activated cells with high expression could be over-represented, although the groups did not differ in activation or CD3 levels. HLA sub-analyses involved small numbers of individuals, so any influence of HLA type on TCRB rearrangement remained unresolved. Naive, central memory and regulatory TCRB repertoires appeared to be more similar among patients than among healthy donors. Shorter templates might be favored by PCR, yet because patient and control samples were amplified and corrected together, any such skew would affect both groups equally. Fewer insertions and more nucleotide deletions at VDJ recombination sites were observed in patients with type 1 diabetes, implying thymic rearrangement abnormalities. A moderate but significant shortening of TCRB CDR3 length was observed in type 1 diabetes patients in all four CD4+ subsets.

From each donor, a single peripheral blood sample of around 120 mL on average was drawn into heparinised tubes. Naive, central memory, regulatory and stem cell-like memory CD4+ T cells were sorted on a BD FACSAria II using a panel including CD45RO, CCR7, CD25, CD127, CD95 and CD27. A purity above 98% was achieved for all sorted populations. Right away, PBMCs were isolated by Lymphoprep density gradient centrifugation and were stained directly, with no culture step. To minimize batch effects, samples were stained and sorted in pairs, one healthy donor with one patient per experiment. The entire isolated RNA was reverse transcribed using the High Capacity cDNA Reverse Transcription Kit, and thus expressed TCRB transcripts were sequenced. Deep immunoSEQ sequencing was applied to naive, central memory and regulatory T cell samples, giving an average of roughly 3.5 million total reads per sample. After sorted cells were lysed in RLT buffer, RNA was extracted with DNase-treated RNeasy Micro or Mini kits, with the choice depending on cell number. Each cell subset was processed separately to prevent cross-contamination, with patient and healthy donor samples processed together. Using the immunoSEQ multiplex PCR, TCRB sequences were amplified from cDNA into 87-bp fragments spanning the CDR3 region. The amplicons were sequenced using the Illumina HiSeq platform. Regarding the original processing steps: PCR bias was corrected computationally using synthetic template baselines, and reads within Hamming distance 2 were collapsed, with unmergeable singletons discarded. Reads were aligned to IMGT to assign V, D and J genes, CDR3 length, and insertions or deletions at six rearrangement sites. Within each subset, clonotype counts were normalized to the number of sorted cells before true diversity and Gini coefficients were calculated with the tcR R package. The overlap coefficient, calculated on TCRB nucleotide sequences, was used to measure repertoire sharing. Out-of-frame TCRB sequences from naive cells were analyzed as a proxy for the pre-selection repertoire. This is the immuneACCESS table as TCRdb keeps it, with only in-frame sequences that have V and J called. A part of the clones is gone; compared with another copy, unresolved V genes explain less than half, and the rest is unexplained. The DNA gave D and trimming, while V, J and clone size come from that table. This sample is represented by around 710,000 clones; about an eighth of them were singletons. Of the sample, more than 0.095% is held by the ten largest clones.

V loses 5 bases, J loses 0 bases, and the germline ends lie 10 bases apart. Inclusive of the bounding cysteine and phenylalanine, the CDR3 is 13 residues long. Only the CDR3 DNA is retained, 39 bases long and in frame from the first base. As encoded in the germline V gene, CDR1 is SQVTM while CDR2 is ANQGSEA. The TCR comes from a young man with type 1 diabetes. The chain employs TRBV29-1 and TRBJ2-5; a tentative D call is TRBD2 (6 bases match). The sequencing input was naive CD4+ T cells from blood. The cell subset or site label for this specimen denotes: true naive CD4+ T cells. The CDR3 in this case is CSVSGRYQETQYF. Read as DNA, the sequence is TGCAGCGTTAGCGGGCGGTACCAAGAGACCCAGTACTTC. The full variable domain, with segments outside the CDR3 supplied by the reference TRBV29-1 and TRBJ2-5 proteins, appears as SAVISQKPSRDICQRGTSLTIQCQVDSQVTMMFWYRQQPGQSLTLIATANQGSEATYESGFVIDKFPISRPNLTFSTLTVSNMSPEDSSIYLCSVSGRYQETQYFGPGTRLLVL.